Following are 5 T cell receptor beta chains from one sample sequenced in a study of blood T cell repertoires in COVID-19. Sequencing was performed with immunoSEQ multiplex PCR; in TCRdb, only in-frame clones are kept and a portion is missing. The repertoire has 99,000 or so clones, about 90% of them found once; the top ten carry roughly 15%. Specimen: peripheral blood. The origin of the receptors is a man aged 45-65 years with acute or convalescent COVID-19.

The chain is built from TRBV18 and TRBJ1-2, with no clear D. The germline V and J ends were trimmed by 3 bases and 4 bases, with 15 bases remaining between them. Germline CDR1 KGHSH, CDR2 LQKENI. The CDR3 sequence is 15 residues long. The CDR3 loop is CASSPSLEGAYGYTF. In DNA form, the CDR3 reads TGTGCCAGCTCACCGAGCCTGGAGGGAGCCTATGGCTACACCTTC. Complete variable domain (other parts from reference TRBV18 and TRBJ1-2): NAGVMQNPRHLVRRRGQEARLRCSPMKGHSHVYWYRQLPEEGLKFMVYLQKENIIDESGMPKERFSAEFPKEGPSILRIQQVVRGDSAAYFCASSPSLEGAYGYTFGSGTRLTVV.

Here the CDR3 reads CASSLSEGDNEKLFF. The CDR3 DNA is TGTGCCAGCAGCTTGTCTGAAGGAGATAATGAAAAACTGTTTTTT. The chain employs TRBV5-5 and TRBJ1-4; D is undetermined. Germline-derived CDR1 and CDR2 are SGHKS and YYEKEE (reference sequence). V was trimmed by 1 base and J by 4 bases, leaving 11 bases between them. The CDR3 has 15 residues.

CDR3 loop: CASSPRTGSMNTEAFF. DNA for the CDR3: TGTGCCAGCTCTCCGCGGACAGGGTCTATGAACACTGAAGCTTTCTTT. The chain couples TRBV18 to TRBJ1-1; TRBD1 agrees at 8 bases. This CDR3 region has 16 residues. J gave up 0 bases and V 6 bases, and 9 bases lay outside the gene matches. Germline V gene sequence: CDR1 KGHSH, CDR2 LQKENI.

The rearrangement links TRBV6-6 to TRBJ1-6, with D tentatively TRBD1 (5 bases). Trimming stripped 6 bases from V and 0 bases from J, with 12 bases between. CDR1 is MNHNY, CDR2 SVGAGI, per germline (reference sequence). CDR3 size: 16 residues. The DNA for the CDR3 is TGTGCCAGCAGGGAAAGACAGAGCTCCTATAATTCACCCCTCCACTTT. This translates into CASRERQSSYNSPLHF.

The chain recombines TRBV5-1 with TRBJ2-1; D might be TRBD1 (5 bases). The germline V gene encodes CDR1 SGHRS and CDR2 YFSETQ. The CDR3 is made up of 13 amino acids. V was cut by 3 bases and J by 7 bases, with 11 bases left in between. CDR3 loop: CASSWARQNEQFF. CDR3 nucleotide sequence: TGCGCCAGCAGCTGGGCCAGACAGAATGAGCAGTTCTTC. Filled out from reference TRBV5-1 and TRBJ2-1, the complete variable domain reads KAGVTQTPRYLIKTRGQQVTLSCSPISGHRSVSWYQQTPGQGLQFLFEYFSETQRNKGNFPGRFSGRQFSNSRSEMNVSTLELGDSALYLCASSWARQNEQFFGPGTRLTVL.